A selection of T cell receptor beta chains follows, all from one sample in a study of T cells in Graves' hyperthyroidism and ophthalmopathy. MiXCR was run by TCRdb on the multiplex PCR reads, yielding one entry per CDR3 protein. The table records roughly 570,000 distinct CDR3 sequences, around 42% of them present only once. Specimen: peripheral blood or thyroid tissue (not recorded which). All receptors derive from a woman between 18 and 29 years old with Graves' hyperthyroidism. The CDR3 runs from the conserved cysteine through the conserved F or W. The D gene is left open where the match is weak. Not every row has a clone size; where given, it reads once, few, many or a size class.

j_gene | abundance | v_gene | d_gene | CDR3nt | CDR3aa
TRBJ1-2 | . | TRBV19 | . | TGTGCCAGTAGTACACGGACGGACAGCTATGACTATGGCTACACCTTC | CASSTRTDSYDYGYTF
TRBJ2-7 | many | TRBV15 | TRBD2 | TGTGCCACCAGCAGAAGAGCGGGAGGGTACGAGCAGTACTTC | CATSRRAGGYEQYF
TRBJ2-7 | once | TRBV7-9 | TRBD1 | TGTGCCAGCAGTGTTCGCCGAACAGGGGGAAGCTACGAGCAGTACTTC | CASSVRRTGGSYEQYF
TRBJ1-2 | . | TRBV20-1 | . | TGCAGTGCTACCGGACTAGCGGGATATGGCTACACCTTC | CSATGLAGYGYTF
TRBJ1-1 | . | TRBV27 | . | TGTGCCAGCAGTTTAAGGGGCCTCAGTAACACTGAAGCTTTCTTT | CASSLRGLSNTEAFF
TRBJ2-7 | few | TRBV5-1 | TRBD1 | TGCGCCAGCAGCGTGGGACAGGGGGGACCCTACGAGCAGTACTTC | CASSVGQGGPYEQYF
TRBJ2-5 | . | TRBV12-3/TRBV12-4 | TRBD2 | TGTGCCAGCAGTCTGGGTGCCGGGGGGTACGCGGAGACCCAGTACTTC | CASSLGAGGYAETQYF
TRBJ1-2 | many | TRBV14 | . | TGTGCCAGCAGCCAAGGATGGGGGTTACAAGCTAACTATGGCTACACCTTC | CASSQGWGLQANYGYTF
TRBJ1-2 | few | TRBV29-1 | TRBD1 | TGCAGCTTGGAGCCAGGGGGCTATGGCTACACCTTC | CSLEPGGYGYTF
TRBJ2-1 | . | TRBV19 | . | TGTGCCAGTAGTAATGGAGGAGACCCCTACAATGAGCAGTTCTTC | CASSNGGDPYNEQFF
TRBJ2-2 | . | TRBV4-2 | TRBD1 | TGTGCCAGCAGCCTAGAGTCAAGGGACAGGGGGATCGGGGAGCTGTTTTTT | CASSLESRDRGIGELFF
TRBJ1-6 | many | TRBV7-8 | . | TGTGCCAGCAGCTTCCGAGTGGTTGGCTCACCCCTCCACTTT | CASSFRVVGSPLHF
TRBJ2-6 | . | TRBV5-1 | . | TGCGCCAGCAGCTTGGGGACAGACTCTGGGGCCAACGTCCTGACTTTC | CASSLGTDSGANVLTF
TRBJ2-1 | . | TRBV7-9 | TRBD2 | TGTGCCAGCAGCTTACCAGCGGGAGGGCCATCTGGACAGTTCTTC | CASSLPAGGPSGQFF
TRBJ2-5 | . | TRBV29-1 | . | TGCAGCTTGGGGCAGGGGATGGAGACCCAGTACTTC | CSLGQGMETQYF
TRBJ2-7 | many | TRBV2 | . | TGTGCCAGCACAGGGACGGACTCCTACGAGCAGTACTTC | CASTGTDSYEQYF
TRBJ1-1 | . | TRBV7-9 | TRBD1 | TGTGCCAGCAGCTCCGGGACAGGTAGGAGGACTGAAGCTTTCTTT | CASSSGTGRRTEAFF
TRBJ1-5 | . | TRBV29-1 | TRBD1 | TGCAGTTTTGACAGGGGGCAGAGTAGCAATCAGCCCCAGCATTTT | CSFDRGQSSNQPQHF
TRBJ2-7 | many | TRBV9 | . | TGTGCCAGCAGCGCGACAGCCCCCACCTACGAGCAGTACTTC | CASSATAPTYEQYF
TRBJ2-7 | . | TRBV29-1 | TRBD2 | TGCAGCTCGGGAGGGCTGTCGGGAGAGCAGTACTTC | CSSGGLSGEQYF
TRBJ2-5 | . | TRBV7-4 | TRBD1 | TGTGCCAGCAGCTCACATTCGGGACAGAGCAATCAACTCGCGGAGACCCAGTACTTC | CASSSHSGQSNQLAETQYF
TRBJ2-7 | many | TRBV20-1 | . | TGCAGTGCGGGGGACACTGTCTACGAGCAGTACTTC | CSAGDTVYEQYF
TRBJ2-3 | . | TRBV7-9 | . | TGTGCCAGCAGCCAAGAGGGGGGGACAGATACGCAGTATTTT | CASSQEGGTDTQYF
TRBJ2-2 | few | TRBV10-3 | TRBD1 | TGTGCCATCAGTGGGACGGACAGGGGTCATGCCGGGGAGCTGTTTTTT | CAISGTDRGHAGELFF
TRBJ2-5 | . | TRBV2 | TRBD2 | TGTGCCAGCAGTAACGGACTAGCGGGAGAGGAGACCCAGTACTTC | CASSNGLAGEETQYF
TRBJ2-5 | many | TRBV10-3 | . | TGTGCCATCAGTGAGTCGTACCGAAACAGAGGCGGCCAAGAGACCCAGTACTTC | CAISESYRNRGGQETQYF
TRBJ1-1 | many | TRBV20-1 | . | TGCAGTGCTAGAGGTTGGCCAGTAAACACTGAAGCTTTCTTT | CSARGWPVNTEAFF
TRBJ2-5 | . | TRBV12-3/TRBV12-4 | . | TGTGCCAGCAGTTCCCCGTACTTC | CASSSPYF
TRBJ2-7 | many | TRBV7-8 | . | TGTGCCAGCAGCGAGGGACTGCGATACGAGCAGTACTTC | CASSEGLRYEQYF
TRBJ2-5 | . | TRBV20-1 | TRBD2 | TGCAGTGCTGGAGTAAGGGGACTAGCGGAAGAGACCCAGTACTTC | CSAGVRGLAEETQYF
TRBJ1-4 | . | TRBV5-5 | . | TGTGCCAGCAGATCCGGGACTAATGAAAAACTGTTTTTT | CASRSGTNEKLFF
TRBJ1-1 | many | TRBV6-1 | . | TGTGCCAGCAGTGAAGAGGGCGCTGAAGCTTTCTTT | CASSEEGAEAFF
TRBJ2-2 | many | TRBV7-2 | . | TGTGCCAGCAGCCCGTGGACTTTTGCGAACACCGGGGAGCTGTTTTTT | CASSPWTFANTGELFF
TRBJ1-1 | many | TRBV9 | . | TGTGCCAGCAGCGTAGTGGGGGGAGGGAACACTGAAGCTTTCTTT | CASSVVGGGNTEAFF
TRBJ1-4 | . | TRBV9 | . | TGTGCCAGCACTAGCTCCGAACCTCAAGATGAAAAACTGTTTTTT | CASTSSEPQDEKLFF
TRBJ1-2 | . | TRBV6-1 | . | TGTGCCAGCTGCATAACATCCTACTATGGCTACACCTTC | CASCITSYYGYTF
TRBJ1-6 | . | TRBV20-1 | . | TGCAGTGCTAGAGTTGCCCCGGGCAGGGGACAATCACCCCTCCACTTT | CSARVAPGRGQSPLHF
TRBJ1-1 | . | TRBV29-1 | . | TGCAGCTTAGGAATTGGACACCAGAACACTGAAGCTTTCTTT | CSLGIGHQNTEAFF
TRBJ2-2 | many | TRBV9 | . | TGTGCCAGCAGCGTAGCTAACAGGTTGATCACCGGGGAGCTGTTTTTT | CASSVANRLITGELFF